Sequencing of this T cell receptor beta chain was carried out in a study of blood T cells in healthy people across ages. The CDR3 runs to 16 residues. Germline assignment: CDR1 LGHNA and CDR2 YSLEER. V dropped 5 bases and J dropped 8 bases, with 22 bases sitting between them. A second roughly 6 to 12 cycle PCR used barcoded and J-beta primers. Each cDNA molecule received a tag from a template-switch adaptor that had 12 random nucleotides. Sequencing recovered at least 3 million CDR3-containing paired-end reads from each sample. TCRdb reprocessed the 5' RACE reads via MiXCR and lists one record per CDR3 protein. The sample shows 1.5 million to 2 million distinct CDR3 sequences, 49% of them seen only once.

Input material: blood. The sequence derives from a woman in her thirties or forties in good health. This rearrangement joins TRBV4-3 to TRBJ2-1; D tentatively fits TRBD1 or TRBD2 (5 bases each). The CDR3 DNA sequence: TGCGCCAGCAGCTACTGGGGACGTCTGCGAGAGGATGAGCAGTTCTTC. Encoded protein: CASSYWGRLREDEQFF.